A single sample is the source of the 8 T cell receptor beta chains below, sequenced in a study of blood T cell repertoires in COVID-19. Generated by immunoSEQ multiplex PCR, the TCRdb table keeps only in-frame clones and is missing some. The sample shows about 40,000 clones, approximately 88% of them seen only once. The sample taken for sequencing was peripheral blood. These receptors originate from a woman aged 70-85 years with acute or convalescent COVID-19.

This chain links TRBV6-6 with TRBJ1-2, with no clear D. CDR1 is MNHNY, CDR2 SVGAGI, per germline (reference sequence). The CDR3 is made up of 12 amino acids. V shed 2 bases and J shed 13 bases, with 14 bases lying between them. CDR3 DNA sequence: TGTGCCAGCAGTTACGGCAATGAGGCGTCCACCTTC. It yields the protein CASSYGNEASTF.

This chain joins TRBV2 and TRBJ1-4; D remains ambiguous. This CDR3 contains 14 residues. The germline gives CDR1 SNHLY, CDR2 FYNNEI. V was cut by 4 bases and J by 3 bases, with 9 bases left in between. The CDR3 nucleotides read TGTGCCAGCAGTGCCGTACGGGCTAATGAAAAACTGTTTTTT. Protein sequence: CASSAVRANEKLFF.

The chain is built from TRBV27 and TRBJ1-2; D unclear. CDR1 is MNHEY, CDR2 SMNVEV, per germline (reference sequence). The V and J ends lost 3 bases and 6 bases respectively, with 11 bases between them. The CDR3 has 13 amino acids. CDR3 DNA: TGTGCCAGCAGTTTGTACCGGTTCAATGGCTACACCTTC. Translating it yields CASSLYRFNGYTF.

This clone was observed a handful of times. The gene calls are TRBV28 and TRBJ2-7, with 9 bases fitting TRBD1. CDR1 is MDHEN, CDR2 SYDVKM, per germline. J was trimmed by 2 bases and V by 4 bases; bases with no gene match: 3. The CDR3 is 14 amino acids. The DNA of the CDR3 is TGTGCCAGCAGTTCCGGACAGGGGACCTACGAGCAGTACGTC. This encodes CASSSGQGTYEQYV.

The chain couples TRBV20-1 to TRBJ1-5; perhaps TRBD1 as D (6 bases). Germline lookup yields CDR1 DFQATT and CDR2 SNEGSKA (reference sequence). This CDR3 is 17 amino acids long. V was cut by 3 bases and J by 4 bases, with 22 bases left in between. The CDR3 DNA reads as TGCAGTGCTAGTAGGGGGACCGGCGGGAGTTTTAATCAGCCCCAGCATTTT. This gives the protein CSASRGTGGSFNQPQHF.

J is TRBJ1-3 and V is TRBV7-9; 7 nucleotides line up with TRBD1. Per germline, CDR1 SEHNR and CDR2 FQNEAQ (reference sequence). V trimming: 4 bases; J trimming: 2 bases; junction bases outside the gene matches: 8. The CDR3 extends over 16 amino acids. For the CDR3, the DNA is TGTGCCAGCAGCTCTCCTACAGGGGCTCCTGGAAACACCATATATTTT. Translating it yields CASSSPTGAPGNTIYF. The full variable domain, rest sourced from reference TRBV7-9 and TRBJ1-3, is DTGVSQNPRHKITKRGQNVTFRCDPISEHNRLYWYRQTLGQGPEFLTYFQNEAQLEKSRLLSDRFSAERPKGSFSTLEIQRTEQGDSAMYLCASSSPTGAPGNTIYFGEGSWLTVV.

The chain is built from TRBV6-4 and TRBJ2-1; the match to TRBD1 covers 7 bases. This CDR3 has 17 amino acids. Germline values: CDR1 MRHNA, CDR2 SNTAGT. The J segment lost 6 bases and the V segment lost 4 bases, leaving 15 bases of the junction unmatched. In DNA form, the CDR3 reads TGTGCCAGCAGTGTCCAATTCCGGGACAGACCTTCCAATGAGCAGTTCTTC. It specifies CASSVQFRDRPSNEQFF.

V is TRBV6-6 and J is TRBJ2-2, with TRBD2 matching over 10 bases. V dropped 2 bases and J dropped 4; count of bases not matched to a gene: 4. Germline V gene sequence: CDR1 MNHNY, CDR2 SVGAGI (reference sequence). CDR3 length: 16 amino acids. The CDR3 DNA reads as TGTGCCAGCAGTTACAACCTAGCGGGAGTCACCGGGGAGCTGTTTTTT. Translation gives CASSYNLAGVTGELFF.